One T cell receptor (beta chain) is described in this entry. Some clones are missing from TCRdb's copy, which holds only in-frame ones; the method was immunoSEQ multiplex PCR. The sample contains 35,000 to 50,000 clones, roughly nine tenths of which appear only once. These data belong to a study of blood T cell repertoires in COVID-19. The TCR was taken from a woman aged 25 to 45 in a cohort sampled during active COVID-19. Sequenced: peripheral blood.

CDR3 nucleotides: TGTGCCAGCGTCGTGGCGGGAGGGACCTACAATGAGCAGTTCTTC. This translates into CASVVAGGTYNEQFF. J is TRBJ2-1 and V is TRBV5-8, with 9 bases lining up with TRBD2. Germline V CDR1 and CDR2: SGHTS, YDEGEE. V dropped 7 bases and J dropped 2; count of bases not matched to a gene: 7. This CDR3 has 15 residues.